A selection of T cell receptor beta chains follows, all from one sample in a study of blood T cells in healthy people across ages. TCRdb called the 5' RACE reads again in MiXCR, with one record for every CDR3 protein. In the table there are about 2 million distinct CDR3 sequences, around 50% of which are singletons. What was sequenced was blood. These receptors were taken from a woman between 40 and 55 years old in good health. Both conserved end residues are part of each CDR3. D genes are given only for firm matches. Part of the rows lack a size; the others show once, few, many or a class for expanded clones.

v_gene	abundance	d_gene	j_gene	CDR3nt	CDR3aa
TRBV7-2	NA	TRBD2	TRBJ2-5	TGTGCCAGCAGCTTAGTGCGGACTAGCAAAGAGACCCAGTACTTC	CASSLVRTSKETQYF
TRBV2	NA	TRBD1	TRBJ2-3	TGTGCCAGCAGTTATTCGACAGGGCGTATCACAGATACGCAGTATTTT	CASSYSTGRITDTQYF
TRBV20-1	NA	TRBD2	TRBJ2-7	TGCAGTGCCACAACCTTGACTAGCGGGGTCCACTACGAGCAGTACTTC	CSATTLTSGVHYEQYF
TRBV4-3	few	TRBD2	TRBJ2-1	TGCGCCAGCAGCCATGGACTAGCGGGGCTTGATGAGCAGTTCTTC	CASSHGLAGLDEQFF
TRBV27	NA	NA	TRBJ2-3	TGTGCCAGCAGCCCCAGGGGTTGGGGCTTCGATACGCAGTATTTT	CASSPRGWGFDTQYF
TRBV2	NA	NA	TRBJ2-4	TGTGTCAGCACCCAAAAGGTAGCCAAAAACATTCAGTACTTC	CVSTQKVAKNIQYF
TRBV6-6	few	TRBD2	TRBJ2-3	TGTGCCAGCAGTTCCAGCGGGGTACTTAGCACAGATACGCAGTATTTT	CASSSSGVLSTDTQYF
TRBV28	few	NA	TRBJ2-7	TGTGCCAGCAGTGTAACCGGGATATACTACGAGCAGTACTTC	CASSVTGIYYEQYF
TRBV10-3	NA	NA	TRBJ2-7	TGTGCCATCAGTGATAACTCAAGGGGGACCTACGAGCAGTACTTC	CAISDNSRGTYEQYF
TRBV2	NA	NA	TRBJ1-2	TGTGCCAGCAGTGACCCCGGACAGATAAGCTATGGCTACACCTTC	CASSDPGQISYGYTF
TRBV4-3	few	TRBD1	TRBJ2-3	TGCGCCAGCAGCCAAGAGTTTTGGACAGGGGGCACAGATACGCAGTATTTT	CASSQEFWTGGTDTQYF
TRBV7-7	few	NA	TRBJ2-1	TGTGCTAGCAGCTTAGGTCAGGGTACTGATGAGCAGTTCTTC	CASSLGQGTDEQFF
TRBV20-1	NA	NA	TRBJ2-7	TGCAGTGCCTCGATTTCCGGGACGGGCCTCTACGAGCAGTACTTC	CSASISGTGLYEQYF
TRBV5-1	NA	NA	TRBJ2-5	TGCGCCAGCAGCTTAAGGCCTACCCGGGAGACCCAGTACTTC	CASSLRPTRETQYF
TRBV12-3/TRBV12-4	few	TRBD1	TRBJ2-4	TGTGCCAGCAGCCTTTTACAGGGGGTCTCCAAAAACATTCAGTACTTC	CASSLLQGVSKNIQYF
TRBV6-2/TRBV6-3	few	NA	TRBJ2-1	TGTGCCAGCAGTTACTCGTTTCCGATAAAACCCAATGAGCAGTTCTTC	CASSYSFPIKPNEQFF
TRBV20-1	NA	NA	TRBJ2-1	TGCAGTGCTACGTCTAGGAGCCGGGCTAGTGAGCAGTTCTTC	CSATSRSRASEQFF
TRBV3-1	NA	TRBD1	TRBJ1-6	TGTGCCAGCAGCACCCGGGACAGGGGTTTCTCACCCCTCCACTTT	CASSTRDRGFSPLHF
TRBV4-3	NA	TRBD2	TRBJ2-5	TGCGCCAGCAGCCAACTAGCCGGGGGGTCCTTGGAGCAGTACTTC	CASSQLAGGSLEQYF
TRBV20-1	NA	NA	TRBJ2-5	TGCAGTGCTAGCTGCTTAGGTGCGGGGGCTATCCAAGAGACCCAGTACTTC	CSASCLGAGAIQETQYF
TRBV6-6	NA	NA	TRBJ1-5	TGTGCCAGCAGTTACGCGGGAGGTACTAGCAATCAGCCCCAGCATTTT	CASSYAGGTSNQPQHF
TRBV20-1	NA	NA	TRBJ1-2	TGCAGTGCTAGAGGGCCAGGCTATGGCTACACCTTC	CSARGPGYGYTF
TRBV15	NA	NA	TRBJ1-4	TGTGCCACCACGACCACTACAGGGACTGATGCAACTAATGAAAAACTGTTTTTT	CATTTTTGTDATNEKLFF
TRBV6-2/TRBV6-3	NA	TRBD2	TRBJ2-1	TGTGCCAGCAGTTACCCGACTAGCGGGTACAATGAGCAGTTCTTC	CASSYPTSGYNEQFF
TRBV12-3/TRBV12-4	few	TRBD1	TRBJ1-5	TGTGCCAGCAGTGATCCCGGGACAGGGATCTATAGCAATCAGCCCCAGCATTTT	CASSDPGTGIYSNQPQHF
TRBV7-2	NA	NA	TRBJ1-2	TGTGCCAGCAGCGTACATCCCGACGGAACCTATGGCTACACCTTC	CASSVHPDGTYGYTF
TRBV19	NA	NA	TRBJ1-2	TGTGCCAGTAGTATACCAGGACTTTATGGCTACACCTTC	CASSIPGLYGYTF
TRBV12-3/TRBV12-4	few	NA	TRBJ2-3	TGTGCCAGCAGTTTATCTACCCGGACAGATACGCAGTATTTT	CASSLSTRTDTQYF
TRBV10-3	NA	NA	TRBJ1-2	TGTGCCATCAGCGAGGGACCAACAGGAGCTAACTATGGCTACACCTTC	CAISEGPTGANYGYTF
TRBV29-1	many	TRBD1	TRBJ2-7	TGCAGCACCGGGACAGCCTACGAGCAGTACTTC	CSTGTAYEQYF
TRBV6-2/TRBV6-3	NA	NA	TRBJ2-3	TGTGCCAGCAGTTCCTCCGACAGGAAACTCACAGATACGCAGTATTTT	CASSSSDRKLTDTQYF
TRBV6-2/TRBV6-3	NA	NA	TRBJ2-6	TGTGCCAGCAGAAACCCAGGTTGGGGCCCTGGGGCCAACGTCCTGACTTTC	CASRNPGWGPGANVLTF
TRBV15	few	NA	TRBJ2-4	TGTGCCACCAGTTCCTCTCGGATTAGCCAGAGCATTCAGTACTTC	CATSSSRISQSIQYF
TRBV6-5	few	TRBD1	TRBJ2-5	TGTGCCAGCAGTTACTCGGGACAGGGGGGGGGAGAGACCCAGTACTTC	CASSYSGQGGGETQYF
TRBV3-1	once	TRBD2	TRBJ2-3	TGTGCCAGCAGCCTCTGGACTAGCTCTTACACAGATACGCAGTATTTT	CASSLWTSSYTDTQYF
TRBV6-5	few	NA	TRBJ2-5	TGTGCCAGCAGGAACAACCAAGAGACCCAGTACTTC	CASRNNQETQYF
TRBV18	NA	NA	TRBJ2-6	TGTGCCAGCTCACGGAACACAGGGACCGGGGCCAACGTCCTGACTTTC	CASSRNTGTGANVLTF
TRBV20-1	many	NA	TRBJ2-4	TGCAGTGCTAGAGATCAAAACATTCAGTACTTC	CSARDQNIQYF
TRBV7-2	NA	NA	TRBJ2-3	TGTGCCAGCAGCTCCAATTTCGGCACAGATACGCAGTATTTT	CASSSNFGTDTQYF
TRBV7-6	NA	NA	TRBJ2-7	TGTGCCAGCAGCTTACGGCAGGGACAATCCTACGAGCAGTACTTC	CASSLRQGQSYEQYF
TRBV7-2	NA	TRBD1	TRBJ1-4	TGTGCCAGCAGCCGAGGACAGGGGGATGAAAGACTGTTTTTT	CASSRGQGDERLFF
TRBV28	NA	NA	TRBJ2-3	TGTGCCAGCAGCGCACAGGGGAGGGATACGCAGTATTTT	CASSAQGRDTQYF
TRBV6-1	NA	TRBD1	TRBJ2-3	TGTGCCAGCAGGGCCGGGACAGAAGGGAATACGCAGTATTTT	CASRAGTEGNTQYF
TRBV2	NA	NA	TRBJ2-7	TGTGCCAGCAGTGACTTTTCGGAAGATCCGTACTTC	CASSDFSEDPYF
TRBV24-1	NA	TRBD1	TRBJ1-5	TGTGCCACAGGATGGACAGGGAGCCAGCCCCAGCATTTT	CATGWTGSQPQHF
TRBV20-1	NA	NA	TRBJ1-1	TGCAGTGCTTCGGACTCCCTTGAAGCTTTCTTT	CSASDSLEAFF
TRBV7-2	NA	TRBD1	TRBJ2-1	TGTGCCAGCAGCAGTCGACAGGGGGCTGGTTACAATGAGCAGTTCTTC	CASSSRQGAGYNEQFF
TRBV27	once	TRBD1	TRBJ1-5	TGTGCCAGCAACCCGGGACAGGGTTATAGCAATCAGCCCCAGCATTTT	CASNPGQGYSNQPQHF
TRBV7-2	NA	TRBD1	TRBJ2-4	TGTGCCACTTCGACAGGGGTTTCGGACATTCAGTACTTC	CATSTGVSDIQYF
TRBV7-7	NA	TRBD2	TRBJ2-3	TGTGCTAGCAGCTTACTGGCGGGAGATAGCGCAGATACGCAGTATTTT	CASSLLAGDSADTQYF
TRBV20-1	NA	NA	TRBJ1-2	TGCAGTGCCTTTCAAGGGGGTTTTAATGGCTACACCTTC	CSAFQGGFNGYTF
TRBV11-3	NA	TRBD2	TRBJ2-5	TGTGCCAGCAGCCCCGGGACTAGCGGAAGTCCCCAAGAGACCCAGTACTTC	CASSPGTSGSPQETQYF
TRBV25-1	NA	TRBD1	TRBJ2-5	TGTGCCACCACCCTGGGACAGGGGGCGGGGGAGACCCAGTACTTC	CATTLGQGAGETQYF
TRBV13	few	TRBD1	TRBJ2-7	TGTGCCAGCAGCGCCCCCGGGACAGGGGGCACCTACGAGCAGTACTTC	CASSAPGTGGTYEQYF
TRBV5-1	NA	TRBD2	TRBJ2-7	TGCGCCAGCAGCTTGCGAGCTGGGACTAGCAAGAGAGCCTACGAGCAGTACTTC	CASSLRAGTSKRAYEQYF